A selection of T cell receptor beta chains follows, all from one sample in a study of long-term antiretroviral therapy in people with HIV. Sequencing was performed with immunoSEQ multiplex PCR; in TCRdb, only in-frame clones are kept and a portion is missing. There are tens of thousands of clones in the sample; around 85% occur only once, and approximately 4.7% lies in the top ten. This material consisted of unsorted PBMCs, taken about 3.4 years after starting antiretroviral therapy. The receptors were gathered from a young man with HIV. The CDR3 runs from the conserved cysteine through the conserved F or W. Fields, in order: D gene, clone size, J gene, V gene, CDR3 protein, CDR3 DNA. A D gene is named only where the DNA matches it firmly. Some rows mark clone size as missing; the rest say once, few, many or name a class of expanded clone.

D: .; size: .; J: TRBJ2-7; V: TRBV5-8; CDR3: CASSFFGGLTSYEQYF; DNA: TGTGCCAGCAGCTTTTTCGGAGGACTTACCTCCTACGAGCAGTACTTC
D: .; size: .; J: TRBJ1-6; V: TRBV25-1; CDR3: CASSEWNLSGSPLHF; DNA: TGTGCCAGCAGTGAATGGAACCTAAGTGGTTCACCCCTCCACTTT
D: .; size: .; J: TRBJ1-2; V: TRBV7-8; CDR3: CASSLGGRLYGYTF; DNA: TGTGCCAGCAGCTTAGGTGGCAGGCTCTATGGCTACACCTTC
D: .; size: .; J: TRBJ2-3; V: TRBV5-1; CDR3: CASSSESQRSDTQYF; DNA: TGCGCCAGCAGCTCCGAATCTCAGAGGTCGGATACGCAGTATTTT
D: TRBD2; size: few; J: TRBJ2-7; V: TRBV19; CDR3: CASSPASGRPEQYF; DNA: TGTGCCAGTAGTCCGGCTAGCGGGAGGCCCGAGCAGTACTTC
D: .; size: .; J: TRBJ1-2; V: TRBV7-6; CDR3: CASSLNRDAFYGYTF; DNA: TGTGCCAGCAGCTTAAACAGGGATGCGTTCTATGGCTACACCTTC
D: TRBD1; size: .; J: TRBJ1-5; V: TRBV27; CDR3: CASSSGGLGQPQHF; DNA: TGTGCCAGCAGTTCAGGGGGTCTGGGTCAGCCCCAGCATTTT
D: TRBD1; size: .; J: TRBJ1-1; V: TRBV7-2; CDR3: CASSPRTGGMNTEAFF; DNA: TGTGCCAGCAGCCCTAGAACAGGGGGGATGAACACTGAAGCTTTCTTT
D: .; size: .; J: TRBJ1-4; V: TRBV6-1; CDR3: CASSELGGATNEKLFF; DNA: TGTGCCAGCAGTGAACTGGGGGGCGCAACTAATGAAAAACTGTTTTTT
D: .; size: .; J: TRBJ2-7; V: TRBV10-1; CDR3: CASSSDSNSYEQYF; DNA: TGCGCCAGCAGTTCAGACAGCAACTCCTACGAGCAGTACTTC
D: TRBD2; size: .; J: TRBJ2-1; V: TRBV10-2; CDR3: CASSESMVGGRAGEQFF; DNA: TGCGCCAGCAGTGAGTCGATGGTTGGCGGGAGGGCTGGTGAGCAGTTCTTC
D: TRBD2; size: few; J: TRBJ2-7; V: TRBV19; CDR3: CASSNSGRIYEQYF; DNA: TGTGCCAGTAGTAATAGCGGGAGGATCTACGAGCAGTACTTC
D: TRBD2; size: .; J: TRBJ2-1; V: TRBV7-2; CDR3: CASSLGLANEQFF; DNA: TGTGCCAGCAGCTTGGGACTAGCGAATGAGCAGTTCTTC
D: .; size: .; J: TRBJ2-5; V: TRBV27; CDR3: CASSLRGGAKETQYF; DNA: TGTGCCAGCAGTTTAAGAGGAGGCGCAAAAGAGACCCAGTACTTC
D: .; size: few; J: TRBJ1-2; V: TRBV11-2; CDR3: CASSLGGQYGYTF; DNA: TGTGCCAGCAGCTTGGGAGGGCAGTATGGCTACACCTTC
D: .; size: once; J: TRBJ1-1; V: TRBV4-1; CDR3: CASSQGGPEAFF; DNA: TGCGCCAGCAGCCAAGGAGGCCCCGAAGCTTTCTTT
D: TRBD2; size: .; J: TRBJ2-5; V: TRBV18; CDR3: CASSSEGLAGGPTRETQYF; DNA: TGTGCCAGCTCATCTGAGGGACTAGCGGGAGGCCCGACGCGGGAGACCCAGTACTTC
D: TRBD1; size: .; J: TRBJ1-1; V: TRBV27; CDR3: CASSFRPDRGTEAFF; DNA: TGTGCCAGCAGTTTCCGGCCCGACAGGGGGACTGAAGCTTTCTTT
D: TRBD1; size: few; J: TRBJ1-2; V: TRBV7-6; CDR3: CASSPGQGAHYGYTF; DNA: TGTGCCAGCAGCCCGGGACAGGGGGCTCACTATGGCTACACCTTC
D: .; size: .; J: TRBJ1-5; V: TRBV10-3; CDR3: CATLPTGTGNQPQHF; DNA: TGTGCCACCCTGCCAACGGGGACTGGCAATCAGCCCCAGCATTTT
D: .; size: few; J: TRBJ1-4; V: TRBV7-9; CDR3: CASSTYGRGAANEKLFF; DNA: TGTGCCAGCAGCACCTATGGTCGGGGGGCCGCAAATGAAAAACTGTTTTTT
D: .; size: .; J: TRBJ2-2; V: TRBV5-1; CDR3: CASSPRRVSLGELFF; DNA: TGCGCCAGCAGCCCCCGCAGGGTTTCCCTCGGGGAGCTGTTTTTT
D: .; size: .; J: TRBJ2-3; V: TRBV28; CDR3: CASSASRTDTQYF; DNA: TGTGCCAGCAGTGCGAGTAGGACAGATACGCAGTATTTT
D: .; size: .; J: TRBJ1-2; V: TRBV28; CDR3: CASSSMFDGGVGDYGYTF; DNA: TGTGCCAGCAGTTCCATGTTTGATGGGGGCGTGGGAGACTATGGCTACACCTTC
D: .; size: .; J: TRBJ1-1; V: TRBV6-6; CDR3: CASSYMSSKNTEAFF; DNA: TGTGCCAGCAGTTACATGTCGTCCAAGAACACTGAAGCTTTCTTT
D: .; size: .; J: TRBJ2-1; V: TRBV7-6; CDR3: CASSLVEQELYNEQFF; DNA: TGTGCCAGCAGCTTAGTGGAGCAGGAGCTGTACAATGAGCAGTTCTTC
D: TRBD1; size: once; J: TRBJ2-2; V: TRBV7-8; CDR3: CASSLGQVNTGELFF; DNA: TGTGCCAGCAGCTTGGGACAGGTGAACACCGGGGAGCTGTTTTTT
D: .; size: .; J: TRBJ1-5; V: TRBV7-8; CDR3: CASSGQPPVIISNQPQHF; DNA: TGTGCCAGCAGCGGACAACCTCCAGTGATTATTAGCAATCAGCCCCAGCATTTT
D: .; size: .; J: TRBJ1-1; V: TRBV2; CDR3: CASSEGTGPEAFF; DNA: TGTGCCAGCAGTGAAGGTACGGGGCCTGAAGCTTTCTTT
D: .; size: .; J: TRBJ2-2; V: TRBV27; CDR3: CASSLSRVPHTGELFF; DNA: TGTGCCAGCAGTTTATCGCGGGTTCCCCACACCGGGGAGCTGTTTTTT
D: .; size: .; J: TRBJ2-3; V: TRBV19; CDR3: CASSIDYHGGASTDTQYF; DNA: TGTGCCAGTAGTATAGATTACCACGGAGGAGCTAGCACAGATACGCAGTATTTT
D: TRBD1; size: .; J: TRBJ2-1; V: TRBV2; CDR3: CASSMIQGGNEQFF; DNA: TGTGCCAGCAGCATGATACAGGGGGGAAATGAGCAGTTCTTC
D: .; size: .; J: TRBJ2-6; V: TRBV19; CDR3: CASSIRTTGANVLTF; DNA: TGTGCCAGTAGTATACGGACCACTGGGGCCAACGTCCTGACTTTC
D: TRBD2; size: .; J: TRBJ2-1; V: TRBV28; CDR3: CASSSRTSGSIRTEQFF; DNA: TGTGCCAGCAGTTCCCGGACTAGCGGCAGTATACGGACTGAGCAGTTCTTC
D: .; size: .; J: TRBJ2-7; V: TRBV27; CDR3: CASSLSKGTRIYEQYF; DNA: TGTGCCAGCAGTTTATCGAAGGGAACAAGAATCTACGAGCAGTACTTC